This TCR beta chain was captured in a study of cytomegalovirus exposure and HLA in healthy donors. The PCR ran on 60 Vbeta and 13 Jbeta primers. Sequencing was performed with immunoSEQ multiplex PCR; in TCRdb, only in-frame clones are kept and a portion is missing. The table has tens of thousands of clones, around 84% seen once. General study points: Only CMV serostatus was available as immune exposure information. What TCR beta sequences reportedly achieved was accurate prediction of HLA-A and HLA-B alleles in most subjects. Of the V segments, some could not be distinguished, including TRBV6-2 and TRBV6-3, and were excluded.

Germline values: CDR1 SGHRS, CDR2 YFSETQ. V lost 4 bases, J lost 0 bases, and 13 bases lay in between. The CDR3 runs to 15 residues. On this clone: Its antigen is still unknown.

This receptor was taken from a man between 65 and 85 years old in good health and CMV-seropositive. Sequenced input: PBMCs. V is TRBV5-1 and J is TRBJ2-5; possible D gene TRBD1, 6 bases. The CDR3 nucleotides are TGCGCCAGCAGCCTAGGGACATTGTACCAAGAGACCCAGTACTTC. It is translated as CASSLGTLYQETQYF.